Listed below are T cell receptor beta chains from one sample, sequenced in a study of vaccination effects on CD4 cells after COVID-19. These receptors lack a known antigen. Clones were sequenced by immunoSEQ multiplex PCR, and TCRdb holds only the in-frame ones, with some missing. The table includes 28,000 or so clones, about 80% detected once. Sequences were derived from CD4+ T cells from PBMCs cultured with HCoV-NL63 spike peptides, sampled after COVID-19 vaccination. These receptors all stem from a human donor who received a COVID-19 vaccine. Some clones in this sample may be carry-over from other donors' samples. Each CDR3 is given with its conserved first and last residue. D genes are given only for firm matches. The listing skips clone size in some rows; elsewhere it reads once, few, many or a size class.

clone_size d_call j_call v_call cdr3_nt cdr3_aa
NA NA TRBJ2-5 TRBV6-1 TGTGCCAGCAGAGAAGCCCGGGGGCGGGAGACCCAGTACTTC CASREARGRETQYF
NA NA TRBJ1-1 TRBV5-6 TGTGCCAGCAGCCTTGCGGTTAGGACTGAAGCTTTCTTT CASSLAVRTEAFF
few NA TRBJ2-5 TRBV6-5 TGTGCCAGCAGGGATAGCGGTGGTCAAGAGACCCAGTACTTC CASRDSGGQETQYF
NA NA TRBJ1-6 TRBV7-8 TGTGCCAGCAGCTCCGAGGGGTACACCTATAATTCACCCCTCCACTTT CASSSEGYTYNSPLHF
once TRBD1 TRBJ2-1 TRBV24-1 TGTGCCACCAGTGATTTAGGGACAGGGGGGAACAATGAGCAGTTCTTC CATSDLGTGGNNEQFF
NA NA TRBJ1-2 TRBV18 TGTGCCAGCTCACCGCGGACAGAAAACTATGGCTACACCTTC CASSPRTENYGYTF
NA TRBD1 TRBJ1-2 TRBV5-1 TGCGCCAGCAGCCTCCAACAGGGGAAGGACTATGGCTACACCTTC CASSLQQGKDYGYTF
few NA TRBJ1-1 TRBV4-1 TGCGCCAGCAGCCAAGAGCTGGGGCGGAACACTGAAGCTTTCTTT CASSQELGRNTEAFF
few NA TRBJ2-3 TRBV5-1 TGCGCCAGCAGCCCGAGCCCCCGGGGCTCCACAGATACGCAGTATTTT CASSPSPRGSTDTQYF
NA TRBD2 TRBJ2-5 TRBV10-2 TGCGCCAGCAGTGAGTCACACGGGGGGTTTCAAGAGACCCAGTACTTC CASSESHGGFQETQYF
NA TRBD1 TRBJ2-2 TRBV27 TGTGCCAGCAGTTCGTTTGGGACAGTAGACACCGGGGAGCTGTTTTTT CASSSFGTVDTGELFF
NA NA TRBJ2-6 TRBV7-3 TGTGCCAGCAGCCGCGACTCGGGGGGGGCCAACGTCCTGACTTTC CASSRDSGGANVLTF
few TRBD2 TRBJ2-3 TRBV3-1/TRBV3-2 TGTGCCAGCAGCACCCGACTAGCGGGGAGATCTAGCACAGATACGCAGTATTTT CASSTRLAGRSSTDTQYF
NA NA TRBJ1-4 TRBV5-1 TGCGCCAGCAGCTTGGGTAGGGCTAATGAAAAACTGTTTTTT CASSLGRANEKLFF
once NA TRBJ1-1 TRBV5-1 TGCGCCAGCAGCTTGACCCCCGACCCAGCGAACACTGAAGCTTTCTTT CASSLTPDPANTEAFF
NA NA TRBJ1-4 TRBV2 TGTGCCAGCAGCGGGACAAGTGCAACTAATGAAAAACTGTTTTTT CASSGTSATNEKLFF
NA NA TRBJ1-1 TRBV3-1/TRBV3-2 TGTGCCAGCAGCAAAACCTATATGAACACTGAAGCTTTCTTT CASSKTYMNTEAFF
NA NA TRBJ1-1 TRBV7-3 TGTGCCAGCAGCTTAAACAGGGCGAACACTGAAGCTTTCTTT CASSLNRANTEAFF
NA NA TRBJ2-1 TRBV20-1 TGCAGTGCGGGGGTTTACAATGAGCAGTTCTTC CSAGVYNEQFF
few NA TRBJ1-6 TRBV2 TGTGCCAGCAGTGGGTTACAGGGAGGTTCACCCCTCCACTTT CASSGLQGGSPLHF
NA TRBD1 TRBJ2-3 TRBV29-1 TGCAGCGTGGAACGGACAGGGGGCGACTTAGATACGCAGTATTTT CSVERTGGDLDTQYF
NA TRBD1 TRBJ1-5 TRBV6-5 TGTGCCAGCAGTTCTTCTCAGGGGGTCAATCAGCCCCAGCATTTT CASSSSQGVNQPQHF
few TRBD1 TRBJ1-1 TRBV7-9 TGTGCCAGCAGCCTCACAGGGGGCGCCCGGGACGCTTTCTTT CASSLTGGARDAFF
NA TRBD1 TRBJ2-5 TRBV5-4 TGTGCCAGCAGCGCCCCAGGACAGGGAGGAGAGACCCAGTACTTC CASSAPGQGGETQYF
NA TRBD1 TRBJ2-3 TRBV30 TGTGCCTGGAGAAAGGACAGGGGCCGGTTCCGCTCAGATACGCAGTATTTT CAWRKDRGRFRSDTQYF
NA NA TRBJ2-4 TRBV24-1 TGTGCCACCTCAATGGGGGGAAACATTCAGTACTTC CATSMGGNIQYF
NA NA TRBJ1-2 TRBV9 TGTGCCAGCAGTCAGAAGGTACATTCTACCGCCTATGGCTACACCTTC CASSQKVHSTAYGYTF
NA NA TRBJ2-2 TRBV9 TGTGCCAGCAGCGTGGACACCGGGGAGCTGTTTTTT CASSVDTGELFF
NA NA TRBJ2-5 TRBV24-1 TGTGCCACCAGTGATGCCCGGGACCGACGGGAGACCCAGTACTTC CATSDARDRRETQYF
NA NA TRBJ1-2 TRBV5-5 TGTGCCAGCAGCTGGGGGGGCCATGGCTACACCTTC CASSWGGHGYTF
NA NA TRBJ1-1 TRBV7-9 TGTGCCAGCAGCTTAAGCACAGGGAGGCGCACTGAAGCTTTCTTT CASSLSTGRRTEAFF
NA NA TRBJ1-2 TRBV28 TGTGCCAGCAGTTTGAGGGACAATCACTATGGCTACACCTTC CASSLRDNHYGYTF
once NA TRBJ2-3 TRBV19 TGTGCCAGTAGTATAAGGGCTAGCGTAGATACGCAGTATTTT CASSIRASVDTQYF
NA NA TRBJ1-6 TRBV30 TGTGCCTGGAGTGTACTCGAGAGATATAATTCACCCCTCCACTTT CAWSVLERYNSPLHF
NA NA TRBJ2-3 TRBV30 TGTGCCTGGAGGAAGGGGTCGGATACGCAGTATTTT CAWRKGSDTQYF